The clone carrying this T cell receptor beta chain has more than one count but fewer than ten. As originally analysed: From reference gene primer amplification, estimates of nucleated cell counts were derived. Assay: immunoSEQ multiplex PCR; the TCRdb copy retains only in-frame clones and omits some. That table supplies the V and J calls and clone size; D and trimming were determined from the DNA. The repertoire consists of approximately 240,000 clones, with approximately 81% occurring once and the leading ten covering 5.1%. This sample was taken from a study of blood T cell repertoires in COVID-19. The V gene's germline CDR1 is LGHNA and CDR2 YNFKEQ. V trimming: 3 bases; J trimming: 8 bases; junction bases outside the gene matches: 9. The CDR3 runs 14 residues.

Source material: peripheral blood. The source of this sequence is a woman aged 55 to 70 who had recovered from COVID-19. The V call is TRBV4-2, the J call TRBJ1-2; 7 bases line up with TRBD1. CDR3 residues: CASSQTLDRSGYTF. CDR3 sequence (DNA): TGTGCCAGCAGCCAGACCTTGGACAGGAGCGGCTACACCTTC.